This T cell receptor beta chain was obtained from a study of siplizumab effects on memory and regulatory T cells. Sequencing used immunoSEQ multiplex PCR; TCRdb keeps in-frame clones, though not all of them. This sample yields some 100,000 clones, of which about 91% are seen a single time; roughly 2.8% belongs to the top ten. Study-level findings and limits: Of the proliferating CD4+ or CD8+ clones, roughly 75-96% lacked a naive or memory phenotype that could be assigned. Among alloreactive clones, only a minor fraction mapped to unstimulated subsets. Siplizumab produced a significant drop in alloreactive sequences attributable to unstimulated CD4+ memory cells. Whether the proliferating Tregs (from siplizumab cultures) were suppressive was not confirmed.

The CDR3 has 15 residues. The V and J ends lost 4 bases and 3 bases, in that order; junction bases with no gene match: 6. Germline V lookup: CDR1 SGHAT, CDR2 FQNNGV. On this clone: Antigen: not known.

The genes are TRBV11-2 and TRBJ2-1; 7 nucleotides line up with TRBD2. This TCR came from a human donor in good health. Some clones in this sample may be carry-over from other donors' samples. Material: CD4+ T cells sorted from blood. CDR3 region: CASSSSGLLYNEQFF. CDR3 in DNA: TGTGCCAGCAGCTCTAGCGGTCTCCTCTACAATGAGCAGTTCTTC.